This TCR beta chain was observed in a study of cytomegalovirus exposure and HLA in healthy donors. Overall study context: Most donors, approximately 82% of over 350 genotyped, fell in the Caucasian-associated ancestry cluster. General observations from the study: Several of the most significant clusters were apparently associated with common viral pathogens in a later analysis. In an earlier analysis, in around 590 donors, most V segments appeared productive either ~90% or ~30% of the time.

As for this clone: Its antigen remains unknown.

Primers: 60 Vbeta forward and 13 Jbeta reverse. Method: immunoSEQ multiplex PCR; TCRdb's copy keeps in-frame clones and lacks some. The data contain some 200,000 clones, roughly nine tenths of them seen just once; the ten biggest clones take up about 0.21%. The clonotype comes from a girl less than two years old in good health and CMV-seronegative. The sample consisted of PBMCs.

CDR3 nucleotide sequence: TGTGCCAGCAGCCTGGACTGGAGAACAAGCACAGATACGCAGTATTTT. It is translated as CASSLDWRTSTDTQYF. J is TRBJ2-3 and V is TRBV7-9; D possibly corresponds to TRBD2 (5 bases). Trimming cost V 5 bases and J 0 bases, with 15 bases left between them. This CDR3 comprises 16 residues. CDR1 and CDR2 (germline): SEHNR, FQNEAQ (reference sequence).